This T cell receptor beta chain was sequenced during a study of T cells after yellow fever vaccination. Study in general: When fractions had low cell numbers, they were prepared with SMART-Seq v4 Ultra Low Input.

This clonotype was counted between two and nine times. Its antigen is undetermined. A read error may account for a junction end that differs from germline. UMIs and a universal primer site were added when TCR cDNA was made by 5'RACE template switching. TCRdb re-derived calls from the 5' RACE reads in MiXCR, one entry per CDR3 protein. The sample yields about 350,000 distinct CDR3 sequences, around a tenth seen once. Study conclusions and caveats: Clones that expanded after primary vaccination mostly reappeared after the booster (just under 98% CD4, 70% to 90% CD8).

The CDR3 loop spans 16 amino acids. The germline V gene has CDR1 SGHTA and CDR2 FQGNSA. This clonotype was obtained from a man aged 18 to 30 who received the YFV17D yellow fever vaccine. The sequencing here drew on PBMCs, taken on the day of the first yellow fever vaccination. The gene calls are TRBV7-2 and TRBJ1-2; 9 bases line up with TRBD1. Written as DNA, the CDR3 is TGTGCCACCAGCCCCTTTACGACAGGGGGGAAGTATGGCTACACCTTC. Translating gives CATSPFTTGGKYGYTF.